Below are 7 T cell receptor beta chains sequenced from a single sample in a study of Ad26.COV2.S vaccination and SARS-CoV-2 variants. The data were produced by immunoSEQ multiplex PCR, yet TCRdb's version contains in-frame clones alone and is incomplete. The sample has roughly 390,000 clones; 80% to 90% are singletons. The treatment was: around 19 received Ad26.COV2.S at low or high dose, single or two shots; five or six received placebo; per-sample allocation not given. Specimen acquisition occurred on day 63 following the initial vaccine or placebo injection. The starting material was peripheral blood, obtained in a trial of Ad26.COV2.S vaccine versus placebo. The receptors were sampled from a person aged 18-60 years who received the Ad26.COV2.S COVID-19 vaccine or a placebo.

The V call is TRBV3-1 (or the pseudogene TRBV3-2), the J call TRBJ2-1; D is undetermined. The CDR3 is 14 amino acids. V gave up 1 base and J gave up 8 bases, with 12 bases separating them. Germline V CDR1 and CDR2: LGHDT, YNNKEL (reference sequence). The CDR3 nucleotides are TGTGCCAGCAGCCAAGGAAGCAGCGCTTATGAGCAGTTCTTC. Its protein is CASSQGSSAYEQFF.

This clone was counted a single time. J is TRBJ2-3 and V is TRBV3-1 (or the pseudogene TRBV3-2); a possible D gene is TRBD1 (6 bases). V was clipped by 0 bases and J by 1 base, with 11 bases between them. This CDR3 has 16 residues. Germline values: CDR1 LGHDT, CDR2 YNNKEL (reference sequence). DNA of the CDR3: TGTGCCAGCAGCCAAGATGTGGGGGCGGGCACAGATACGCAGTATTTT. Translated: CASSQDVGAGTDTQYF.

This clone was found once. The junction departs from germline at one end; a sequencing error may be responsible. The chain recombines TRBV7-2 with TRBJ1-2; no definite D call. The CDR3 totals 14 residues. Germline loops: CDR1 SGHTA, CDR2 FQGNSA. The DNA for the CDR3 is TGTGCCAGCAGCCTAGCCGTCGGAGATTATGGCTACACCTTC. Its protein is CASSLAVGDYGYTF.

Turning to this clone: The sample has other DNA sequences that encode this CDR3 too. The rearrangement joins TRBV12-3 or TRBV12-4 to TRBJ1-2, with D hard to call. The CDR3 contains 12 residues. With 0 bases removed from V and 5 bases from J, the gap between germline ends came to 4 bases. The CDR3 DNA follows: TGTGCCAGCAGTTTAGCCGGTTATGGCTACACCTTC. Amino acids: CASSLAGYGYTF.

This sequence joins TRBV25-1 and TRBJ1-1; 7 bases are shared with TRBD1. The J segment lost 11 bases and the V segment lost 1 base, leaving 7 bases of the junction unmatched. Germline-derived CDR1 and CDR2 are MGHDK and SYGVNS. The CDR3 is made up of 13 amino acids. CDR3 DNA: TGTGCCAGCAGTGAATCCAGGGGGGGGGTGGCTTTCTTT. Its protein is CASSESRGGVAFF. The full variable domain, rest sourced from reference TRBV25-1 and TRBJ1-1, is EADIYQTPRYLVIGTGKKITLECSQTMGHDKMYWYQQDPGMELHLIHYSYGVNSTEKGDLSSESTVSRIRTEHFPLTLESARPSHTSQYLCASSESRGGVAFFGQGTRLTVV.

The V call is TRBV18, the J call TRBJ1-1, with D possibly TRBD1 on 5 matching bases. Between the trimmed V and J ends, which lost 3 bases and 11 bases, there was a span of 16 bases. The CDR3 has 13 residues. Germline V CDR1 and CDR2: KGHSH, LQKENI. The CDR3 region has the DNA TGTGCCAGCTCACCGGGGGGACGGGAGATGGCTTTCTTT. This translates into CASSPGGREMAFF.

Comment on this clone: The same CDR3 can be traced to other DNA sequences in this sample. The chain links TRBV29-1 to TRBJ2-1, with no clear D. The CDR3 sequence is 10 residues long. V was shortened by 4 bases and J by 4 bases, with 2 bases between the two germline ends. Germline values: CDR1 SQVTM, CDR2 ANQGSEA. DNA of the CDR3: TGCAGCGTTGGGTACAATGAGCAGTTCTTC. Amino acid sequence: CSVGYNEQFF.